Many counts were recorded for the clone carrying this T cell receptor beta chain. Its antigen is currently unknown. TCRdb reprocessed the RT-PCR reads via MiXCR and lists one record per CDR3 protein. The repertoire includes 800,000 or so distinct CDR3 sequences, 21% of them detected once, and 10% sits in the top ten. The data derive from a study of response to subunit inactivated influenza vaccine. General study points: New T cells are recruited in small numbers by each seasonal influenza vaccination, according to the authors' suggestion.

The germline V and J ends were trimmed by 1 base and 0 bases, with 10 bases remaining between them. CDR1 MDHEN and CDR2 SYDVKM come from the germline V gene. The CDR3 loop spans 15 amino acids. The chain combines TRBV28 with TRBJ2-7, with D unresolved. The input for sequencing was PBMCs from blood, taken about 5 days after vaccination. This receptor was obtained from a man aged 45 to 65 who received an inactivated influenza vaccine. As DNA, the CDR3 is TGTGCCAGCAGTTTATCCGGGTCCAGCTCCTACGAGCAGTACTTC. Protein product: CASSLSGSSSYEQYF.